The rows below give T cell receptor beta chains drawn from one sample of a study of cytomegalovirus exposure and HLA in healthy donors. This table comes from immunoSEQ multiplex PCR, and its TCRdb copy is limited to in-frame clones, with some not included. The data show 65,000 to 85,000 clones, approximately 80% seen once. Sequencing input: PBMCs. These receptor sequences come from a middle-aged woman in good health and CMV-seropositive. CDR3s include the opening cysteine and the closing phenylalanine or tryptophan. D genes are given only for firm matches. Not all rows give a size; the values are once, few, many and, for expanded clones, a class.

CDR3: CASRQTGANVLTF
DNA: TGTGCCAGCAGACAAACTGGGGCCAACGTCCTGACTTTC
D: -
size: -
length: 13
V: TRBV6-4
J: TRBJ2-6

CDR3: CASSVAGGSSYEQYF
DNA: TGTGCCAGCAGCGTAGCAGGGGGAAGTTCCTACGAGCAGTACTTC
D: TRBD1
size: -
length: 15
V: TRBV9
J: TRBJ2-7

CDR3: CASSLGAGLSYEQYF
DNA: TGTGCCAGCAGCTTGGGAGCGGGCCTCTCCTACGAGCAGTACTTC
D: -
size: -
length: 15
V: TRBV5-8
J: TRBJ2-7

CDR3: CASSDSGGNTEAFF
DNA: TGCGCCAGCAGCGATTCAGGGGGGAACACTGAAGCTTTCTTT
D: TRBD1
size: -
length: 14
V: TRBV5-1
J: TRBJ1-1

CDR3: CASSRQGLALETQYF
DNA: TGTGCCAGCAGCCGCCAGGGACTAGCGTTAGAGACCCAGTACTTC
D: TRBD2
size: -
length: 15
V: TRBV7-3
J: TRBJ2-5

CDR3: CASPTGVLPDTQYF
DNA: TGTGCCAGCCCGACAGGGGTCCTCCCAGATACGCAGTATTTT
D: TRBD1
size: -
length: 14
V: TRBV2
J: TRBJ2-3

CDR3: CASSERYSNQPQHF
DNA: TGTGCCAGCAGTGAGCGTTATAGCAATCAGCCCCAGCATTTT
D: -
size: -
length: 14
V: TRBV6-1
J: TRBJ1-5

CDR3: CASSEYRDSYGYTF
DNA: TGTGCCAGCAGCGAATACCGGGACAGCTATGGCTACACCTTC
D: TRBD1
size: -
length: 14
V: TRBV2
J: TRBJ1-2

CDR3: CASRSGQISGNTIYF
DNA: TGTGCCAGCAGGTCGGGACAGATCTCTGGAAACACCATATATTTT
D: TRBD1
size: few
length: 15
V: TRBV28
J: TRBJ1-3

CDR3: CASSRQGGSNQPQHF
DNA: TGTGCCAGCAGTCGACAGGGCGGTAGCAATCAGCCCCAGCATTTT
D: TRBD1
size: -
length: 15
V: TRBV6-5
J: TRBJ1-5

CDR3: CASSNRTGAGTDTQYF
DNA: TGCGCCAGCAGCAACCGGACAGGGGCCGGGACAGATACGCAGTATTTT
D: TRBD1
size: -
length: 16
V: TRBV5-1
J: TRBJ2-3

CDR3: CASTTGGYGYTF
DNA: TGTGCCAGCACGACAGGGGGCTATGGCTACACCTTC
D: TRBD1
size: -
length: 12
V: TRBV13
J: TRBJ1-2

CDR3: CASSISGTGHYEQYF
DNA: TGTGCCAGCAGTATCTCCGGGACAGGGCACTACGAGCAGTACTTC
D: TRBD1
size: -
length: 15
V: TRBV28
J: TRBJ2-7

CDR3: CASSDGEHQPQHF
DNA: TGCGCCAGCAGTGACGGGGAACATCAGCCCCAGCATTTT
D: -
size: once
length: 13
V: TRBV10-2
J: TRBJ1-5

CDR3: CSVGGGRGLNSGANVLTF
DNA: TGCAGCGTTGGAGGAGGCAGGGGGCTCAACTCTGGGGCCAACGTCCTGACTTTC
D: TRBD1
size: -
length: 18
V: TRBV29-1
J: TRBJ2-6

CDR3: CASSQGTASYGYTF
DNA: TGCGCCAGCAGCCAGGGGACAGCGAGCTATGGCTACACCTTC
D: TRBD1
size: -
length: 14
V: TRBV4-1
J: TRBJ1-2

CDR3: CASSQGRNTEAFF
DNA: TGTGCCAGCAGCCAAGGGAGGAACACTGAAGCTTTCTTT
D: -
size: -
length: 13
V: TRBV14
J: TRBJ1-1

CDR3: CASSVWGQPNTEAFF
DNA: TGTGCCAGCAGTGTGTGGGGACAGCCGAACACTGAAGCTTTCTTT
D: TRBD1
size: once
length: 15
V: TRBV28
J: TRBJ1-1

CDR3: CASSLRAGEQFF
DNA: TGTGCCAGCAGCCTTAGAGCAGGTGAGCAGTTCTTC
D: -
size: -
length: 12
V: TRBV7-2
J: TRBJ2-1

CDR3: CASSPWDRSTDTQYF
DNA: TGTGCCAGCAGCCCTTGGGACAGGTCCACAGATACGCAGTATTTT
D: TRBD1
size: -
length: 15
V: TRBV11-1
J: TRBJ2-3

CDR3: CASSLWGDEQYF
DNA: TGTGCCAGCAGCTTATGGGGGGACGAGCAGTACTTC
D: -
size: few
length: 12
V: TRBV7-2
J: TRBJ2-7

CDR3: CASPPGTGVFVEQFF
DNA: TGTGCCAGCCCACCGGGGACAGGGGTTTTCGTCGAGCAGTTCTTC
D: TRBD1
size: -
length: 15
V: TRBV6-1
J: TRBJ2-1

CDR3: CASSPRGGALGELFF
DNA: TGTGCCAGTAGTCCCCGTGGGGGGGCCCTGGGGGAGCTGTTTTTT
D: -
size: -
length: 15
V: TRBV19
J: TRBJ2-2